This T cell receptor (beta chain) was documented in a study of T cell responses to AZD1222 COVID-19 vaccine. The method was immunoSEQ multiplex PCR; TCRdb's version includes in-frame clones alone and lacks a portion of them. The top ten clones hold 3.5% to 4.5% of a sample with about 140,000 clones, roughly 92% of them seen once. Whether given at about 4 or about 12 weeks, second doses were pooled. J was trimmed by 0 bases and V by 0 bases; bases with no gene match: 0. CDR3 length: 15 residues. In germline, CDR1 is SGDLS, CDR2 YYNGEE. Details on this clone: The antigen is unknown. Additional DNA sequences in this sample encode the identical CDR3.

Overall study results and limits: Close to half of spike-specific TCRs reportedly recognize unmutated variant regions. The donors showed a predominance of white British ancestry and of females, with possible underestimation of clonal diversity. Baseline testing showed seropositivity in only a handful of AZD1222 recipients.

V usage is TRBV9 and J usage is TRBJ2-1; 7 nucleotides match TRBD1. This sample comprised peripheral blood, obtained 28 days after the second AZD1222 dose. The receptor comes from an adult who received the AZD1222 COVID-19 vaccine. The CDR3, as DNA: TGTGCCAGCAGCGTAGGGGACAGCTCCTACAATGAGCAGTTCTTC. Its translation is CASSVGDSSYNEQFF.